What follows describes a single T cell receptor beta chain. This sample is drawn from a study of patients and donors after allogeneic stem cell transplantation. Each CDR3 protein is one row after TCRdb ran MiXCR on the RT-PCR reads. The table has about 24,000 distinct CDR3 sequences, about 42% seen once; the top ten hold over 70%. The germline gives CDR1 MNHEY, CDR2 SMNVEV (reference sequence). V shed 8 bases, J shed 8 bases, and the junction held 11 bases outside the gene matches. The CDR3 length is 14 residues. The sequenced sample was blood, either unsorted or a sorted T cell fraction (not recorded which). The chain carries TRBV27 and TRBJ2-1, with 8 positions matching TRBD1. This clonotype was obtained from a human donor who was either an allogeneic HSCT recipient or a stem cell or donor lymphocyte infusion donor (not recorded which). It is not recorded whose cells these are; they may come from a transplant donor. The CDR3 protein is CASRRGREKDEQFF. The CDR3 bases are TGTGCCAGCCGCAGGGGGCGCGAGAAGGATGAGCAGTTCTTC.